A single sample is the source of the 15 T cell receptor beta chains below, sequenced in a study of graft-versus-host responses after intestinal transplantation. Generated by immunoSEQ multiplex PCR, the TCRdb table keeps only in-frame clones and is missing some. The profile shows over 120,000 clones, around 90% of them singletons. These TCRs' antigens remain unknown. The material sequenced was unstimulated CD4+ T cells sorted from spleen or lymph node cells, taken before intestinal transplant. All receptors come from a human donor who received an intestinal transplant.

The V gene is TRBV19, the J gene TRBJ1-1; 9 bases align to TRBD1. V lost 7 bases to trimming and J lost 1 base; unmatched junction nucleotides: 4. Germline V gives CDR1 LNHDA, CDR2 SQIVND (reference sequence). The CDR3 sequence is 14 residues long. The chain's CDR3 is CASTGTGRNTEAFF. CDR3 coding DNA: TGTGCCAGTACTGGGACAGGGAGGAACACTGAAGCTTTCTTT.

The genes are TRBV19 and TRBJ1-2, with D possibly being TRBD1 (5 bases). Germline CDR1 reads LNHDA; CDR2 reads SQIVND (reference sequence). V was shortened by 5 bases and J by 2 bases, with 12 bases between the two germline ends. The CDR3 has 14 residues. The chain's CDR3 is CASSVGDLNYGYTF. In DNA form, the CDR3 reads TGTGCCAGTAGTGTGGGGGACTTAAACTATGGCTACACCTTC.

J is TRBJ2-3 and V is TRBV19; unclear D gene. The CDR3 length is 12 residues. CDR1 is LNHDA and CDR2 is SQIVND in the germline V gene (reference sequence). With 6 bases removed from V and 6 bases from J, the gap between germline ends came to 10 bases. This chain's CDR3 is CASSPWADTQYF. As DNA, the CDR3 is TGTGCCAGTAGCCCCTGGGCGGATACGCAGTATTTT.

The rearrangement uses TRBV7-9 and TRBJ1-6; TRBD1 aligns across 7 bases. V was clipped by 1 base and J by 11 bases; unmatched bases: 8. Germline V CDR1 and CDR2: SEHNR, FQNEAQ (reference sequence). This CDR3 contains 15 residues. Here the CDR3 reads CASSLVSDRLTPLHF. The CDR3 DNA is TGTGCCAGCAGCTTAGTCTCGGACAGGTTAACACCCCTCCACTTT.

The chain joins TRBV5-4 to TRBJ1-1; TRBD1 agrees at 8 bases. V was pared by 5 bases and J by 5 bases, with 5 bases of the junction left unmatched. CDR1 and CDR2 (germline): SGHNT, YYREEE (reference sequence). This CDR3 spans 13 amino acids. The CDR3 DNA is TGTGCCAGCAGGCCAGGGGGCAATACTGAAGCTTTCTTT. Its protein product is CASRPGGNTEAFF.

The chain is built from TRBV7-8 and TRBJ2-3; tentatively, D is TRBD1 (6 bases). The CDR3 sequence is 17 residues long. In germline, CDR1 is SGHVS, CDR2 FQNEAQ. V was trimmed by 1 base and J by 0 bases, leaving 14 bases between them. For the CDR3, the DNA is TGTGCCAGCAGCTTAGGAGGGGGAGATACTAGCACAGATACGCAGTATTTT. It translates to CASSLGGGDTSTDTQYF.

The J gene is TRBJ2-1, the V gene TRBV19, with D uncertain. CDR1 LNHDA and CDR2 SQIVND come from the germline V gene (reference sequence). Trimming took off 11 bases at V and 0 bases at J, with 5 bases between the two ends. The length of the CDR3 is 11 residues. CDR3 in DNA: TGTGCCTCGGCCTCCTACAATGAGCAGTTCTTC. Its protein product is CASASYNEQFF.

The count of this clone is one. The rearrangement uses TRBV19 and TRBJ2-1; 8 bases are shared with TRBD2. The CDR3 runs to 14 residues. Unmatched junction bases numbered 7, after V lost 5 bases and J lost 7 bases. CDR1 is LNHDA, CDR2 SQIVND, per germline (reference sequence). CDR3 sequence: CASSVRLAYNEQFF. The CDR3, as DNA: TGTGCCAGTAGTGTCAGACTAGCGTATAATGAGCAGTTCTTC.

The CDR3 bases are TGTGCCAGCAGGGGGGACAGGGTGTCCTACAATGAGCAGTTCTTC. Amino acids: CASRGDRVSYNEQFF. V gene TRBV21-1 combines with J gene TRBJ2-1; the listed D gene, TRBD1, was not tested against the DNA. TRBV21-1 is termed a pseudogene. This CDR3 is 15 amino acids long.

The CDR3 region has the DNA TGTGCCAGCAGTGACTATGCTAGCCTCTCATCCTACAATGAGCAGTTCTTC. Amino acids: CASSDYASLSSYNEQFF. This chain links TRBV6-4 with TRBJ2-1; D possibly corresponds to TRBD2 (5 bases). The germline V gene has CDR1 MRHNA and CDR2 SNTAGT. The CDR3 consists of 17 residues. The germline V and J ends were trimmed by 1 base and 1 base, with 14 bases remaining between them.

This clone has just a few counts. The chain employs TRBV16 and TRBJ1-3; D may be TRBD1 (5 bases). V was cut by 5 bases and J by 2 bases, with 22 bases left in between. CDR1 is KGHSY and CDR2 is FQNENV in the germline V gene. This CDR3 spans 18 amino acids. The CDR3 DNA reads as TGTGCCAGCAGCTCCGATTCACTCAGGGTAGGAGCTGGAAACACCATATATTTT. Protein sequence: CASSSDSLRVGAGNTIYF.

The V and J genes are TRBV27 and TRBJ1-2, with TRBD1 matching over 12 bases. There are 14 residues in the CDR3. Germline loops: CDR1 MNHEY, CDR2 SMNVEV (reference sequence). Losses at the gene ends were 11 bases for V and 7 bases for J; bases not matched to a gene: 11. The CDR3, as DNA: TGTGCCTCCAACCCGGGACAGGGGGCGGGTGGCTACACCTTC. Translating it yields CASNPGQGAGGYTF.

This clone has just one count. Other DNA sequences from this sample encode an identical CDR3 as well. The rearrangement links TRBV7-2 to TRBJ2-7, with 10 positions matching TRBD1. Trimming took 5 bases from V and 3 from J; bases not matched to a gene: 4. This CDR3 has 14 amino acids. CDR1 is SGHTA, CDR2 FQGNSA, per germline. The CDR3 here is CASSTRTGGYEQYF. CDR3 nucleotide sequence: TGTGCCAGCAGCACTAGGACAGGGGGCTACGAGCAGTACTTC.

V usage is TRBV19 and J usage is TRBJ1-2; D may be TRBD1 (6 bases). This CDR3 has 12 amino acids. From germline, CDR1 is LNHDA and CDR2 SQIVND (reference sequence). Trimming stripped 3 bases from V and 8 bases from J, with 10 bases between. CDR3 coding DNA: TGTGCCAGTAGTATTTCCGGGGGCGGCTACACCTTC. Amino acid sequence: CASSISGGGYTF.

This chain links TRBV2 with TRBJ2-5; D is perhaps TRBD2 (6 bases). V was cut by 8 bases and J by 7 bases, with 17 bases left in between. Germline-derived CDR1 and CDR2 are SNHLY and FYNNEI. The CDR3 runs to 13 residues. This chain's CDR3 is CASLASNGGTQYF. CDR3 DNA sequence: TGTGCCAGCTTGGCGTCTAACGGGGGGACCCAGTACTTC.